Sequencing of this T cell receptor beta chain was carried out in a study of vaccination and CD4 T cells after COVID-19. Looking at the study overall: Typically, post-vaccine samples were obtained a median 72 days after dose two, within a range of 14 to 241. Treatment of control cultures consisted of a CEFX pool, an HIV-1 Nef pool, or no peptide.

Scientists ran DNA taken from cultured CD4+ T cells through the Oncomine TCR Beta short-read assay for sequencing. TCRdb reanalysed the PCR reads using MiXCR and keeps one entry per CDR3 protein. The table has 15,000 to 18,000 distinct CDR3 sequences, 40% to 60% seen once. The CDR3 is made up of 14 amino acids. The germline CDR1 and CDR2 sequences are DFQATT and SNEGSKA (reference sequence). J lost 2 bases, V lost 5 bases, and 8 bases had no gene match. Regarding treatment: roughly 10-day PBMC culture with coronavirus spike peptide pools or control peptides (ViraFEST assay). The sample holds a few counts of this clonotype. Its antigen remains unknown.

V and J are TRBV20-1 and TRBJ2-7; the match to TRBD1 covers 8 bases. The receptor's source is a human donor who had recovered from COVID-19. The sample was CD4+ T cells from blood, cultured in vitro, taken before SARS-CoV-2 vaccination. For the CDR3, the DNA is TGCAGTGCTGAAGCCGACAGGGGCGCCTACGAGCAGTACTTC. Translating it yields CSAEADRGAYEQYF.